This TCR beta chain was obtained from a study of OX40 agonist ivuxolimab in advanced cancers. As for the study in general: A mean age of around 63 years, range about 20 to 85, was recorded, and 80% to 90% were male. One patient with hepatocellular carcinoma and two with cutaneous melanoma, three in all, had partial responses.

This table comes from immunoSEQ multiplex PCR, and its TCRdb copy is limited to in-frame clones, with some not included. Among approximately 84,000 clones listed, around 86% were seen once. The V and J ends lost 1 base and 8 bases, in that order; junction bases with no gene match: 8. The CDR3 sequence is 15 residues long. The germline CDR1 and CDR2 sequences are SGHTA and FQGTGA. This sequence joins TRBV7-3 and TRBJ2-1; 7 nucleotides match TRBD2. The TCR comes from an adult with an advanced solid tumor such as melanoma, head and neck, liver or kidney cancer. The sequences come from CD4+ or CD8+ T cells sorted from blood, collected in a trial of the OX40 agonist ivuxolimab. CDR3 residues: CASSLMAGVGDEQFF. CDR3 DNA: TGTGCCAGCAGCTTAATGGCGGGAGTGGGGGATGAGCAGTTCTTC.